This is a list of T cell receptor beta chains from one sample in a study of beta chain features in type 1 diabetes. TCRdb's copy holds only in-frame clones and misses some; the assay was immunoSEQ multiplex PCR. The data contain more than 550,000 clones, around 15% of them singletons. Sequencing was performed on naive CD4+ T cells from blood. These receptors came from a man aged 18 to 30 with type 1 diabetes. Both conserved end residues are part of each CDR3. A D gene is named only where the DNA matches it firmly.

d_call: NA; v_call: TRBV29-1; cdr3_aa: CSVVAYNEQFF
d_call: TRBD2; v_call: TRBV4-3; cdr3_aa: CASSQEGRGGGFNEQFF
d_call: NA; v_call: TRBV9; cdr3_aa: CASSAGTPGDYGYTF
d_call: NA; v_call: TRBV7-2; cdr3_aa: CASSLGQGIEKLFF
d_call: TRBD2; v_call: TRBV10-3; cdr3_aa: CAITGLAEDTQYF
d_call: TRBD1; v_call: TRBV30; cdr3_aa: CASSRQGSSLEQYF
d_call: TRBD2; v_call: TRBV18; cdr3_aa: CASSPAGGPNTGELFF
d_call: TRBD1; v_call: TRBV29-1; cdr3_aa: CSVEKGQGLWPGTQYF
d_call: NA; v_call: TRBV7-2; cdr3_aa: CASSSRTATYEQYF
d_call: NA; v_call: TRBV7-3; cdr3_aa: CASSGMGGHDTQYF
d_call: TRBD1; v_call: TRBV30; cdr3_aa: CAWGRGANQPQHF
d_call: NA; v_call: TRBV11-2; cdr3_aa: CASSPSGYEQFF
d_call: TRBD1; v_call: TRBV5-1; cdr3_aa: CASSEVGQGYEQYF
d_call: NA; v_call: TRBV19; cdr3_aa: CASSPHRGDTQYF
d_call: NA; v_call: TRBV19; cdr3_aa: CASQKNSGANVLTF
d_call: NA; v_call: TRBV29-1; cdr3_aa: CSVEDQDYHNEQFF
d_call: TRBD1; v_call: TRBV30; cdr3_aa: CAWSLTGRRQFF
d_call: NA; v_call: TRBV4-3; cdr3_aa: CASSQETGTYSPLHF
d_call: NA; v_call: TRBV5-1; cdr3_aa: CASTAGADYGYTF
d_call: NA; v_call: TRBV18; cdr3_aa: CASSQSSSSSYEQYF
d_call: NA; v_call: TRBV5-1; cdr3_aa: CASSLEGDRKTQYF
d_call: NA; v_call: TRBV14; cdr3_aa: CASSQAGRSATNEKLFF
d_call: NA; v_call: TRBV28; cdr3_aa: CASSTGPQETQYF
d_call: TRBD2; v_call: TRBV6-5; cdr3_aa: CASSLGTSGRQETQYF
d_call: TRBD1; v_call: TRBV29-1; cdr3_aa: CSVGTGGSVSYGYTF
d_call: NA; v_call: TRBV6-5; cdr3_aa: CASSYSTRPVTDTQYF
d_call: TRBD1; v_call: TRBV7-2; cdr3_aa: CASSPGTGKETQYF
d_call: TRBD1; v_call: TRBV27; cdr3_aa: CASIAGTGPRQPQHF
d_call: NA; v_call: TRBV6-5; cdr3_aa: CASSRPGGAKEQYF
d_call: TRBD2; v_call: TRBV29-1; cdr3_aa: CSAAKGGLAGASAYNEQFF
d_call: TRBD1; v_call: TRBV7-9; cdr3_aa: CASRSSGGIRTDTQYF
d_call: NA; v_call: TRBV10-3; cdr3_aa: CAISEYPGYSGNTIYF
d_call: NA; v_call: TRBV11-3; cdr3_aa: CASSLEAGRAPSEQFF
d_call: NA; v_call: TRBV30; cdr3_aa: CAWSVAEITQYF
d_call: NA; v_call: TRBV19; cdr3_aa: CASSNGAAAGETQYF
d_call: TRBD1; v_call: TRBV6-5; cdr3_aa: CASSLRGRLEKLFF
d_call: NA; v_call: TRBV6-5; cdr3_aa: CASTDDQTADTQYF
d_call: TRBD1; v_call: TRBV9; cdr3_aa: CASSVGGQYNEQFF
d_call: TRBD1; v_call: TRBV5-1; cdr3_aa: CASSFDRGRGSPLHF
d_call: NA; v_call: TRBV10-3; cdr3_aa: CAISGTSYEQYF
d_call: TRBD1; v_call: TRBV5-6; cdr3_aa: CASSAGTAYGYTF
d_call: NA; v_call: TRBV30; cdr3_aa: CAWSVGVHRETQYF
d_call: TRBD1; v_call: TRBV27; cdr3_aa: CASSPQTGQETQYF
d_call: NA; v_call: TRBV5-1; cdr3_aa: CASSLGMSPGELFF
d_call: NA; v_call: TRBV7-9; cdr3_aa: CASSPPSSVKGFF
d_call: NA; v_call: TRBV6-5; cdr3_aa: CASSYRASPDTQYF
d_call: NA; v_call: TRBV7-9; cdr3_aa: CASSLAGHENTEAFF
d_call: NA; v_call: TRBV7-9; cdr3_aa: CASSLSLVNGYTF
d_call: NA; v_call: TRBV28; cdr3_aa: CASSLSPVRSRIDNEQFF
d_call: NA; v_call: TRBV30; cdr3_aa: CAWSLGRVEDTQYF
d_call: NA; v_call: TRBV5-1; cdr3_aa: CASSPRDPEEQFF
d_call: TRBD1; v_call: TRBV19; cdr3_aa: CASSHRGTYEQYF
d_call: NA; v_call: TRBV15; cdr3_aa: CATSRGGNEKLFF